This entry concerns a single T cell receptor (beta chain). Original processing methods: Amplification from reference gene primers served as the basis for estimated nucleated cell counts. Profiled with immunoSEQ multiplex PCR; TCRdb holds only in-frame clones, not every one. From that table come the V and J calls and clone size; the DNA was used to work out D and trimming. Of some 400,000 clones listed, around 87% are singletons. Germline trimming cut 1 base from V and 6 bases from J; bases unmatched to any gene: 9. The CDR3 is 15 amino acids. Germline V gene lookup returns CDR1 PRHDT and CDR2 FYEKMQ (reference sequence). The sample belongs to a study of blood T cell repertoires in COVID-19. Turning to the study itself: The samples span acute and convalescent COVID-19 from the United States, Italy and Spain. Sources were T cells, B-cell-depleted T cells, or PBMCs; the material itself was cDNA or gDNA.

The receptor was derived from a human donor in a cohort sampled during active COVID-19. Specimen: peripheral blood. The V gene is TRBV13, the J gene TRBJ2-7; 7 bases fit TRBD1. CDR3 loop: CASSLAQIGTAEQYF. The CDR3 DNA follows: TGTGCCAGCAGCTTAGCCCAAATTGGGACAGCCGAGCAGTACTTC.